The rows below give T cell receptor beta chains drawn from one sample of a study of early T cells in non-severe SARS-CoV-2 infection. TCRdb re-called the 5' RACE reads through MiXCR, storing one row per CDR3 protein. The sample lists more than 80,000 distinct CDR3 sequences, approximately 10% occurring once. Sequencing was done on a sample of whole blood. All receptors derive from an adult who was a healthcare worker with PCR-confirmed SARS-CoV-2 infection or an uninfected control (not recorded which). Both conserved end residues are part of each CDR3. The D gene is left open where the match is weak. Clone size is shown for a subset of rows, as once, few, many or a class of expanded clone.

TGTGCCAGCAGCTTTACGGATACCTCTGGAAACACCATATATTTT	CASSFTDTSGNTIYF	TRBV11-2	many	TRBJ1-3	-
TGCGCCAGCAGCCCGGGCCCTCCGATCACAGATACGCAGTATTTT	CASSPGPPITDTQYF	TRBV5-1	many	TRBJ2-3	-
TGCGCCAGCAAACCCCAGGCCTCCAGCGGGATTTACAATGAGCAGTTCTTC	CASKPQASSGIYNEQFF	TRBV4-1	many	TRBJ2-1	TRBD2
TGTGCCAGCAGCCGTGAGAACACTGAAGCTTTCTTT	CASSRENTEAFF	TRBV11-2	-	TRBJ1-1	-
TGTGCCACCAGTGGACAGGGTGCCTACTATGGCTACACCTTC	CATSGQGAYYGYTF	TRBV24-1	many	TRBJ1-2	TRBD1
TGTGCCAGCAGCTTAGTCAGAGGCAGCACCTCTAACTATGGCTACACCTTC	CASSLVRGSTSNYGYTF	TRBV11-2	-	TRBJ1-2	-
TGTGCCATCAGTGAGTTACAGGGGAACACCGGGGAGCTGTTTTTT	CAISELQGNTGELFF	TRBV10-3	many	TRBJ2-2	-
TGCGCCAGCAGCATCCGGGACAGAAACACTGAAGCTTTCTTT	CASSIRDRNTEAFF	TRBV5-1	many	TRBJ1-1	TRBD1
TGCAGCGTTGACGGGGGGCGCATCGATGGCTACACCTTC	CSVDGGRIDGYTF	TRBV29-1	many	TRBJ1-2	-
TGCAGCGTTGCGGGGAACCGGAGGGCCGCAGATACGCAGTATTTT	CSVAGNRRAADTQYF	TRBV29-1	few	TRBJ2-3	-
TGTGCCAGCAGCCCCCCGGGCGGTGGCTACACCTTC	CASSPPGGGYTF	TRBV7-9	many	TRBJ1-2	-
TGCAGTGCTAGAGATCTGCTCCGGGACCCTACTTCCTACGAGCAGTACTTC	CSARDLLRDPTSYEQYF	TRBV20-1	many	TRBJ2-7	-
TGCAGTGCTAGAGATGGGCTTCTGGGCACCGGGGAGCTGTTTTTT	CSARDGLLGTGELFF	TRBV20-1	many	TRBJ2-2	-
TGTGCCAGCTCACCACTTGGGGGAACCTACAATGAGCAGTTCTTC	CASSPLGGTYNEQFF	TRBV18	-	TRBJ2-1	-
TGTGCCAGCAGCGAGGGGTTTAACTATGGCTACACCTTC	CASSEGFNYGYTF	TRBV27	many	TRBJ1-2	-
TGTGCCAGCTCACCACCCTCAGGGGGAGATGGCTACACCTTC	CASSPPSGGDGYTF	TRBV18	few	TRBJ1-2	TRBD1
TGTGCCAGCAGCTTAGGAGGTGCTTTGGGGGCATCCGGAGAGACCCAGTACTTC	CASSLGGALGASGETQYF	TRBV7-9	many	TRBJ2-5	-
TGTGCCAGCACCAGACAGGGGAACACTGAAGCTTTCTTT	CASTRQGNTEAFF	TRBV2	many	TRBJ1-1	TRBD1
TGTGCCAGCAGCACCAGGGGGGCAGATACGCAGTATTTT	CASSTRGADTQYF	TRBV7-3	many	TRBJ2-3	-
TGTGCCAGCAGCTTAGGTGAGCGGGAGGCGCCCTACAATGAGCAGTTCTTC	CASSLGEREAPYNEQFF	TRBV7-9	many	TRBJ2-1	TRBD2
TGTGCCAGCAGCCCTCAGCCAACAGGGAACACAGATACGCAGTATTTT	CASSPQPTGNTDTQYF	TRBV3-1	-	TRBJ2-3	-
TGTGCCAGCAGAAATGCGGGGACCACAGATACGCAGTATTTT	CASRNAGTTDTQYF	TRBV28	few	TRBJ2-3	-
TGTGCCAGCAGTGTCGACAGGGGCCACGAGCAGTACTTC	CASSVDRGHEQYF	TRBV2	many	TRBJ2-7	TRBD1
TGCAGCGTTGAACAGGGGTTGAGGAACACTGAAGCTTTCTTT	CSVEQGLRNTEAFF	TRBV29-1	many	TRBJ1-1	-
TGTGCCAGCAGCTTAGCCCCGGGGGGTGAAACTTACGAGCAGTACTTC	CASSLAPGGETYEQYF	TRBV7-9	many	TRBJ2-7	TRBD2
TGTGCCAGCAGTCCTCAGGTCAAGAACAATGAGCAGTTCTTC	CASSPQVKNNEQFF	TRBV12-3/TRBV12-4	few	TRBJ2-1	-
TGTGCCAGCAGCGAAGCCGGCAGGGGTTCACCCCTCCACTTT	CASSEAGRGSPLHF	TRBV3-1	many	TRBJ1-6	-
TGTGCCAGCAGCCAGAGACAGGGGACTGAAGCTTTCTTT	CASSQRQGTEAFF	TRBV7-2	-	TRBJ1-1	TRBD1
TGTGCCAGCAGCCCCATGCAAGAGACCCAGTACTTC	CASSPMQETQYF	TRBV7-2	many	TRBJ2-5	-
TGTGCCAGCAGCCCAAGATCGGGGGCCCCCACAGATACGCAGTATTTT	CASSPRSGAPTDTQYF	TRBV9	-	TRBJ2-3	-
TGTGCCAGCTCACCATTTCGGGGTGGGGCCTCGAGCTCCTACAATGAGCAGTTCTTC	CASSPFRGGASSSYNEQFF	TRBV18	-	TRBJ2-1	-
TGTGCCAGCAGTTACTCGTGGCAGTACTATGGCTACACCTTC	CASSYSWQYYGYTF	TRBV6-5	-	TRBJ1-2	-
TGTGCCAGCAGTTACGGTGCGGAGCAGTACTTC	CASSYGAEQYF	TRBV6-5	many	TRBJ2-7	-
TGCGCCAGCAAACGGGGGACTAGCGACTACGAGCAGTACTTC	CASKRGTSDYEQYF	TRBV5-1	many	TRBJ2-7	TRBD2
TGTGCCACCAGTGATTTGTTAGCGGGGGCCGGACAGTTCTTC	CATSDLLAGAGQFF	TRBV24-1	-	TRBJ2-1	TRBD2
TGTGCCACCAGCAGAGACCACGGGGAGACCCAGTACTTC	CATSRDHGETQYF	TRBV15	-	TRBJ2-5	-
TGTGCCAGCAGAAGCGGCTGGGGCAGGGGCGACAAAAACATTCAGTACTTC	CASRSGWGRGDKNIQYF	TRBV6-1	many	TRBJ2-4	-
TGTGCCACCAGTGATTTGAACAATCAGCCCCAGCATTTT	CATSDLNNQPQHF	TRBV24-1	many	TRBJ1-5	-
TGTGCCAGCAGCCGGGCGGGCCCGCGAGAGACCCAGTACTTC	CASSRAGPRETQYF	TRBV7-7	many	TRBJ2-5	-
TGCAGCTCGACAGGGTACAATGAGCAGTTCTTC	CSSTGYNEQFF	TRBV20-1	few	TRBJ2-1	TRBD1
TGCAGCGTCGTGGATGTGGCGGGAACGAACACCGGGGAGCTGTTTTTT	CSVVDVAGTNTGELFF	TRBV29-1	-	TRBJ2-2	-
TGTGCCAGCAGAGGACAGTACTCTGGGGCCAACGTCCTGACTTTC	CASRGQYSGANVLTF	TRBV6-1	few	TRBJ2-6	-
TGTGCCAGCAGTTTAGTGCAGGGGGGAAATTCACCCCTCCACTTT	CASSLVQGGNSPLHF	TRBV27	few	TRBJ1-6	TRBD1
TGTGCCAGCAGCTTAGGACAGCCCAACTATGGCTACACCTTC	CASSLGQPNYGYTF	TRBV7-9	many	TRBJ1-2	-
TGTGCCACCCAGGTCGCGAACACTGAAGCTTTCTTT	CATQVANTEAFF	TRBV28	-	TRBJ1-1	-
TGTGCCAGCACCGCTGTACCGGGACAGGGGACCGGGGAGCTGTTTTTT	CASTAVPGQGTGELFF	TRBV6-2/TRBV6-3	-	TRBJ2-2	TRBD1
TGTGCCAGCAGCCCGGCTTTCGGCGGGGACACCGGGGAGCTGTTTTTT	CASSPAFGGDTGELFF	TRBV5-4	-	TRBJ2-2	-
TGTGCCATCAGCCAGACCGGGACAGGGAACACTGAAGTTTTCTTT	CAISQTGTGNTEVFF	TRBV10-3	-	TRBJ1-1	TRBD1
TGTGCCAGCAGCTTCGCTCTTTGGGGTCCTAACACTGAAGCTTTCTTT	CASSFALWGPNTEAFF	TRBV7-8	-	TRBJ1-1	-
TGTGCCAGCAGCCCGGCCTCTAGCGGGGTCTCCTACGAGCAGTACTTC	CASSPASSGVSYEQYF	TRBV7-2	few	TRBJ2-7	TRBD2
TGTGCCAGCAGCTCCAGCGGGGGGGGAGATACGCAGTATTTT	CASSSSGGGDTQYF	TRBV3-1	many	TRBJ2-3	TRBD2
TGTGCCAGCAGTTCCGCGGCTAGTCCTCACACCGGGGAGCTGTTTTTT	CASSSAASPHTGELFF	TRBV28	many	TRBJ2-2	-
TGTGTCAGCATGCAGGGAGGGAACACTGAAGCTTTCTTT	CVSMQGGNTEAFF	TRBV28	-	TRBJ1-1	-
TGTGTCAGCAGTCTAATCCGCGCCGGGGAGCTGTTTTTT	CVSSLIRAGELFF	TRBV12-3/TRBV12-4	once	TRBJ2-2	-